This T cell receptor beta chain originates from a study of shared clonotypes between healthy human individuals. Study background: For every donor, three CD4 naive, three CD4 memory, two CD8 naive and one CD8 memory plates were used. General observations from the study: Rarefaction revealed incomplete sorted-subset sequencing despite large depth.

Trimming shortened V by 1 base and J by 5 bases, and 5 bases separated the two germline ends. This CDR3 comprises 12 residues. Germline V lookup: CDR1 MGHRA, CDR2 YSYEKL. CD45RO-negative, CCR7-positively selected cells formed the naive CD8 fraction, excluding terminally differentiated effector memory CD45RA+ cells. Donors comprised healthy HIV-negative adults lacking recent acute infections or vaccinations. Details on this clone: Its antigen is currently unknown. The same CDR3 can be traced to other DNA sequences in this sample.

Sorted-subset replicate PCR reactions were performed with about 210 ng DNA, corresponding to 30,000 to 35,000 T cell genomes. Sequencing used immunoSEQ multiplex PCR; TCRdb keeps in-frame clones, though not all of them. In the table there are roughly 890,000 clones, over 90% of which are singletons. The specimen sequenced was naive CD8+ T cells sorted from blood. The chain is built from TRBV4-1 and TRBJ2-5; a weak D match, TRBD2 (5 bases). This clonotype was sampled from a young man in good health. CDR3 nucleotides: TGCGCCAGCAGCCAAGGGAGGGAGACCCAGTACTTC. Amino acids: CASSQGRETQYF.